The 26 T cell receptor beta chains below come from one sample, sequenced in a study of blood T cell repertoires in COVID-19. The assay was immunoSEQ multiplex PCR, and TCRdb's table has in-frame clones only and misses some. The repertoire has roughly 200,000 clones, about 84% of them found once; the top ten carry 15% to 20%. Sequencing was performed on peripheral blood. The receptors here all came from a person aged 70 to 85 with COVID-19, enrolled during active disease.

The chain has TRBV11-3 and TRBJ2-1, with 8 bases lining up with TRBD2. Germline values: CDR1 SGHNT, CDR2 YENEEA. Trimming cost V 5 bases and J 7 bases; bases outside gene matches: 16. CDR3 length equals 17 residues. CDR3 sequence reads: CASSPTSGTRRGNEQFF. CDR3 bases: TGTGCCAGCAGCCCCACCTCCGGGACTAGGAGGGGTAATGAGCAGTTCTTC.

In this sample, this clone turned up once. The chain combines TRBV3-1 (or the pseudogene TRBV3-2) with TRBJ2-1, with 14 bases identical to TRBD2. Germline V CDR1 and CDR2: LGHDT, YNNKEL (reference sequence). The CDR3 is 19 residues long. The V segment lost 5 bases and the J segment 7 bases; nucleotides outside the gene matches: 16. The CDR3 nucleotides read TGTGCCAGCAGCGATACCCTTGTTGGACTAGCGGGAGGCGGTAATGAGCAGTTCTTC. Its protein is CASSDTLVGLAGGGNEQFF.

On this clone: Other DNA sequences in the sample encode the same CDR3. The chain has TRBV5-1 and TRBJ1-4, with D possibly being TRBD1 (5 bases). The germline V gene has CDR1 SGHRS and CDR2 YFSETQ. CDR3 size: 15 residues. The germline V and J ends were trimmed by 0 bases and 5 bases, with 11 bases remaining between them. CDR3 in amino acids: CASSLAGGPNEKLFF. CDR3 nucleotide sequence: TGCGCCAGCAGCTTGGCCGGGGGACCGAATGAAAAACTGTTTTTT.

The chain employs TRBV28 and TRBJ2-1, with unresolved D. CDR1 and CDR2 from the germline V gene are MDHEN and SYDVKM. The CDR3 has 9 residues. The ends were cut back, 8 bases at V and 8 bases at J, with 4 bases in the middle. The CDR3 sequence: CASGYEQFF. CDR3 sequence (DNA): TGTGCCAGCGGCTATGAGCAGTTCTTC.

The chain carries TRBV5-1 and TRBJ1-5; D is unresolved. The germline V gene encodes CDR1 SGHRS and CDR2 YFSETQ. CDR3 length equals 13 residues. V lost 5 bases and J lost 4, with 10 bases in between. The CDR3 nucleotides read TGCGCCAGCAGTTATGGAGGGAATCAGCCCCAGCATTTT. As protein: CASSYGGNQPQHF.

The J gene is TRBJ1-3, the V gene TRBV6-6, with unresolved D. The CDR3 extends over 16 amino acids. Trimming stripped 5 bases from V and 0 bases from J, with 14 bases between. In germline, CDR1 is MNHNY, CDR2 SVGAGI (reference sequence). CDR3 bases: TGTGCCAGCAGTAAAATCGGGGTCAGCTCTGGAAACACCATATATTTT. It is translated as CASSKIGVSSGNTIYF.

This CDR3 reads CASSQGGSEETQYF. The CDR3 coding sequence is TGTGCCAGCAGCCAAGGAGGGTCCGAAGAGACCCAGTACTTC. The rearrangement links TRBV3-1 (or the pseudogene TRBV3-2) to TRBJ2-5; D might be TRBD2 (5 bases). Germline V gene data show CDR1 as LGHDT and CDR2 as YNNKEL (reference sequence). This CDR3 is built from 14 residues. The V gene lost 1 base and the J gene lost 3 bases, with 9 bases spanning the gap.

V and J are TRBV7-3 and TRBJ2-1, with D uncertain. The germline CDR1 and CDR2 sequences are SGHTA and FQGTGA. The CDR3 runs to 14 residues. Trimming left V 0 bases short and J 5 bases short, with 8 bases between. The CDR3 loop reads CASSLTPRNNEQFF. The DNA of the CDR3 is TGTGCCAGCAGCTTAACCCCGCGAAACAATGAGCAGTTCTTC.

The rearrangement uses TRBV7-2 and TRBJ2-1; 9 bases fit TRBD2. Germline lookup yields CDR1 SGHTA and CDR2 FQGNSA. V shed 5 bases, J shed 7 bases, and the junction held 12 bases outside the gene matches. This CDR3 is built from 16 residues. CDR3 protein: CASSPPPGLARNEQFF. CDR3 sequence (DNA): TGTGCCAGCAGCCCCCCACCGGGACTAGCACGGAATGAGCAGTTCTTC.

The chain recombines TRBV5-4 with TRBJ2-1; 10 positions agree with TRBD2. V dropped 3 bases and J dropped 0; count of bases not matched to a gene: 6. The germline V gene has CDR1 SGHNT and CDR2 YYREEE (reference sequence). The CDR3 covers 17 residues. The CDR3 loop is CASSSSGTSVSYNEQFF. CDR3 nucleotides: TGTGCCAGCAGCTCATCCGGGACTAGCGTCTCCTACAATGAGCAGTTCTTC.

Concerning this clone: Other DNA sequences from this sample encode an identical CDR3 as well. The chain uses TRBV7-2 and TRBJ2-7, with D possibly TRBD2 on 6 matching bases. From germline, CDR1 is SGHTA and CDR2 FQGNSA. Trimming removed 1 base at V and 6 bases at J, with 7 bases between. The CDR3 sequence is 12 residues long. CDR3 coding DNA: TGTGCCAGCAGCTTAGGACTAGTCGAGCAGTACTTC. Amino acid sequence: CASSLGLVEQYF.

In this sample, this clone turned up once. The genes are TRBV12-3 or TRBV12-4 and TRBJ2-3, with a tentative D call TRBD2 (6 bases). V dropped 7 bases and J dropped 3 bases, with 11 bases sitting between them. The CDR3 has 13 amino acids. CDR3: CASNAGLTDTQYF. CDR3 nucleotide sequence: TGTGCCAGCAATGCGGGACTTACAGATACGCAGTATTTT.

V gene TRBV10-3 combines with J gene TRBJ1-1; TRBD1 aligns across 10 bases. This CDR3 has 15 residues. After removal of 5 bases from V and 4 bases from J, the junction contained 7 bases not matched to a gene. CDR1 is ENHRY and CDR2 is SYGVKD in the germline V gene. CDR3 amino acids: CAISPGQGIGTEAFF. In nucleotides, the CDR3 is TGTGCCATCAGTCCGGGACAGGGGATTGGCACTGAAGCTTTCTTT.

This chain joins TRBV6-6 and TRBJ1-5; unclear D gene. The length of the CDR3 is 15 residues. Germline CDR1 MNHNY, CDR2 SVGAGI (reference sequence). Trimming took 2 bases from V and 2 from J, leaving 10 bases between them. The CDR3 nucleotides read TGTGCCAGCAGTTACCGGGGAGAGGGCAATCAGCCCCAGCATTTT. Its protein is CASSYRGEGNQPQHF.

The chain uses TRBV6-2 or TRBV6-3 and TRBJ2-5, with 15 positions matching TRBD2. Looked up from germline, CDR1 is MNHEY and CDR2 is SVGEGT. CDR3 size: 15 residues. V lost 5 bases to trimming and J lost 5 bases; unmatched junction nucleotides: 3. CDR3 DNA: TGTGCCAGCAGTCGGGGACTAGCGGGAGGCGAGACCCAGTACTTC. This gives the protein CASSRGLAGGETQYF.

The sample holds a few counts of this clone. The chain has TRBV7-7 and TRBJ2-7, with D perhaps TRBD1 (5 bases). CDR1 and CDR2 (germline): SSHAT, FNYEAQ (reference sequence). The CDR3 length is 13 residues. Deletions cut 5 bases from V and 1 base from J, with 9 bases between. The CDR3 sequence: CASSPDISYEQYF. CDR3 coding DNA: TGTGCCAGCAGCCCGGACATTTCCTACGAGCAGTACTTC.

The count of this clone is one. This chain links TRBV5-8 with TRBJ2-3, with 10 bases fitting TRBD2. This CDR3 spans 15 amino acids. Per germline, CDR1 SGHTS and CDR2 YDEGEE. Trimming removed 4 bases from V and 4 bases from J; junction bases left unmatched: 6. CDR3 sequence: CASSPGTSVPDTQYF. In nucleotides, the CDR3 is TGTGCCAGCAGCCCCGGGACTAGCGTTCCAGATACGCAGTATTTT.

The J gene is TRBJ2-7, the V gene TRBV11-1, with TRBD2 identical over 7 bases. The V segment lost 5 bases and the J segment 2 bases; nucleotides outside the gene matches: 9. The CDR3 sequence is 15 residues long. Germline assignment: CDR1 SGHAT and CDR2 FQDESV (reference sequence). The CDR3 DNA sequence: TGTGCCAGCAGCGGATCTAGCGGTTTCACCTACGAGCAGTACTTC. Its protein is CASSGSSGFTYEQYF.

The V call is TRBV5-1, the J call TRBJ2-7; a possible D gene is TRBD1 (6 bases). The CDR3 is 14 residues long. V lost 0 bases and J lost 2, with 9 bases in between. From germline, CDR1 is SGHRS and CDR2 YFSETQ. The CDR3 nucleotides read TGCGCCAGCAGCTTGGACGGACAGACCTACGAGCAGTACTTC. The encoded protein is CASSLDGQTYEQYF.

The rearrangement links TRBV12-3 or TRBV12-4 to TRBJ2-1, with 11 bases that match TRBD1. J lost 12 bases, V lost 6 bases, and 4 bases had no gene match. This CDR3 has 12 residues. The CDR3 region has the DNA TGTGCCAGCAGACCGGGACAGGGGGTGCAGTTCTTC. Translating gives CASRPGQGVQFF.

The chain couples TRBV10-3 to TRBJ1-1; 7 bases match TRBD1. The CDR3 totals 13 residues. The ends lost 6 bases at V and 6 bases at J; junction bases unmatched: 7. CDR1 ENHRY and CDR2 SYGVKD come from the germline V gene. The CDR3 coding sequence is TGTGCCATCAGGGGCCAGGGGGGTGCTGAAGCTTTCTTT. It yields the protein CAIRGQGGAEAFF.

This clone showed up just a few times. The rearrangement joins TRBV30 to TRBJ1-6; D gene unclear. The CDR3 consists of 14 residues. The germline CDR1 and CDR2 sequences are GTSNPN and SVGIG (reference sequence). Trimming took 3 bases from V and 7 from J, leaving 13 bases between them. The CDR3 DNA is TGTGCCTGGAGGATGAGCCGGGAGAATTCACCCCTCCACTTT. Protein: CAWRMSRENSPLHF.

This chain uses TRBV12-3 or TRBV12-4 with TRBJ2-3; 9 nucleotides align to TRBD1. The ends lost 4 bases at V and 11 bases at J; junction bases unmatched: 7. The CDR3 spans 13 residues. CDR3 sequence: CASSSDRGIGQYF. Here the CDR3 DNA reads TGTGCCAGCAGTTCCGACAGGGGGATAGGGCAGTATTTT.

The chain employs TRBV11-1 and TRBJ1-1, with TRBD1 as a possible D gene (5 bases). The germline CDR1 and CDR2 sequences are SGHAT and FQDESV (reference sequence). V shed 4 bases and J shed 0 bases, with 12 bases lying between them. This CDR3 contains 15 residues. CDR3: CASSSVDTMNTEAFF. The CDR3 DNA reads as TGTGCCAGCAGCTCCGTGGACACTATGAACACTGAAGCTTTCTTT.

There are a few counts of this clone. The chain is built from TRBV10-3 and TRBJ2-2; D uncertain. Germline CDR1 ENHRY, CDR2 SYGVKD. This CDR3 has 13 amino acids. V gave up 2 bases and J gave up 5 bases, with 6 bases separating them. The CDR3 reads CAISEMATGELFF. The DNA of the CDR3 is TGTGCCATCAGTGAGATGGCTACCGGGGAGCTGTTTTTT.

The genes are TRBV7-2 and TRBJ2-1; 10 nucleotides agree with TRBD2. With 9 bases clipped from V and 0 bases from J, the junction kept 2 bases outside the gene matches. Germline V gene sequence: CDR1 SGHTA, CDR2 FQGNSA. This CDR3 spans 14 amino acids. The DNA of the CDR3 is TGTGCCAGTGCTAGCGGGAGCTCCTACAATGAGCAGTTCTTC. Translating gives CASASGSSYNEQFF.